This T cell receptor (beta chain) was sequenced for a study of T cell clusters in autoimmune cytopenias. Multiplex touch-down PCR amplified TRB using TRB-A and TRB-B pools in one tube. TCRdb re-analyzed the multiplex PCR reads; it lists each CDR3 protein once, without DNA. Its table records about 12,000 distinct CDR3 sequences. TRB was amplified from approximately 250 ng of peripheral blood genomic DNA per sample. The germline V gene encodes CDR1 SGHKS and CDR2 YYEKEE (reference sequence). The CDR3 covers 16 residues. The same specimen was also included in a second study, on T cell repertoires in aging, cancer and after chemotherapy.

This chain uses TRBV5-5 with TRBJ2-7; TCRdb reports TRBD1, a call that lacks DNA to check it against. The sequencing sample was made of peripheral blood. The receptor comes from a human donor in good health. The CDR3 region is CASSLTRDEEYHEQYF.